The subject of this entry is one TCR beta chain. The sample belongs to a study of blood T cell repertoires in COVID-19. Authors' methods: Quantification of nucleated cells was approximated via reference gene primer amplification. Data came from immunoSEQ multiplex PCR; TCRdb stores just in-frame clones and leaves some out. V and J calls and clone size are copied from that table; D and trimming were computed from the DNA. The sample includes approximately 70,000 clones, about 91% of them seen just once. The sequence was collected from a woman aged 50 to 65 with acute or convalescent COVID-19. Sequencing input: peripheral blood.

The CDR3 coding sequence is TGTGCCAGCTCACCCGTGAGCTCCTATAATTCACCCCTCCACTTT. As protein: CASSPVSSYNSPLHF. V and J are TRBV18 and TRBJ1-6; D remains ambiguous. This CDR3 contains 15 residues. In germline, CDR1 is KGHSH, CDR2 LQKENI. Trimming cost V 3 bases and J 0 bases, with 6 bases left between them.